What follows are 9 T cell receptor beta chains derived from one specimen sequenced in a study of blood T cell repertoires in COVID-19. The assay was immunoSEQ multiplex PCR, and TCRdb's table has in-frame clones only and misses some. The sample has about 500,000 clones, roughly nine tenths seen once; the top ten hold 7.8%. Sequences were obtained from peripheral blood. The receptors originated from a woman aged 50 to 60 with COVID-19, enrolled during active disease.

V is TRBV6-5 and J is TRBJ1-1, with a weak D call TRBD1 (5 bases). V was pared by 7 bases and J by 1 base, with 16 bases between. The CDR3 is 15 amino acids. Germline lookup yields CDR1 MNHEY and CDR2 SVGAGI. The CDR3 is CASKGHTGANTEAFF. The DNA of the CDR3 is TGTGCCAGCAAAGGGCACACAGGCGCGAACACTGAAGCTTTCTTT.

The chain has TRBV7-8 and TRBJ2-3; 7 positions agree with TRBD1. The CDR3 has 15 residues. With 4 bases clipped from V and 2 bases from J, the junction kept 6 bases outside the gene matches. Germline V CDR1 and CDR2: SGHVS, FQNEAQ. The CDR3 coding sequence is TGTGCCAGCAGCTCCCGGACAGGTTCCACAGATACGCAGTATTTT. Its translation: CASSSRTGSTDTQYF.

The rearrangement uses TRBV6-1 and TRBJ2-7; D may be TRBD1 (5 bases). Per germline, CDR1 MNHNS and CDR2 SASEGT. The CDR3 loop spans 18 amino acids. V gave up 0 bases and J gave up 2 bases, with 20 bases separating them. CDR3 bases: TGTGCCAGCAGTGAAGCGCAACAGGCACGGCACCTCCCCTACGAGCAGTACTTC. The encoded protein is CASSEAQQARHLPYEQYF.

J is TRBJ2-3 and V is TRBV24-1, with no clear D. The V end lost 5 bases, the J end lost 0 bases, and 2 bases lay between the germline ends. The CDR3 totals 12 residues. The germline CDR1 and CDR2 sequences are KGHDR and SFDVKD. The DNA of the CDR3 is TGTGCCACCAGTGTAAGCACAGATACGCAGTATTTT. It specifies CATSVSTDTQYF.

The V call is TRBV9, the J call TRBJ2-1; 13 bases line up with TRBD2. The ends lost 0 bases at V and 3 bases at J; junction bases unmatched: 6. Per germline, CDR1 SGDLS and CDR2 YYNGEE. The CDR3 is 18 residues long. CDR3 sequence reads: CASSVGLAGGGGYNEQFF. Here the CDR3 DNA reads TGTGCCAGCAGCGTAGGACTAGCGGGGGGTGGTGGCTACAATGAGCAGTTCTTC.

CDR3 sequence reads: CASSEGDSPLHF. In nucleotides, the CDR3 is TGCGCCAGCAGTGAAGGAGATTCACCCCTCCACTTT. J is TRBJ1-6 and V is TRBV10-2; D call uncertain. The germline gives CDR1 WSHSY, CDR2 SAAADI. The CDR3 spans 12 residues. Trimming removed 3 bases at V and 8 bases at J, with 5 bases between.

The J gene is TRBJ2-1, the V gene TRBV20-1, with D perhaps TRBD1 (6 bases). Germline CDR1 and CDR2: DFQATT and SNEGSKA (reference sequence). Trimming stripped 6 bases from V and 6 bases from J, with 9 bases between. The CDR3 runs to 11 residues. CDR3 region: CSAKTGNEQFF. In nucleotides, the CDR3 is TGCAGTGCCAAGACAGGCAATGAGCAGTTCTTC.

This sequence joins TRBV2 and TRBJ1-5; no definite D call. Trimming left V 4 bases short and J 7 bases short, with 11 bases between. The CDR3 totals 13 residues. Germline V gene sequence: CDR1 SNHLY, CDR2 FYNNEI. Here the CDR3 DNA reads TGTGCCAGCAGTGCTTTCGGTTTGCAGCCCCAGCATTTT. This sequence encodes CASSAFGLQPQHF.

This clone came up once. The chain carries TRBV11-3 and TRBJ2-1; possibly TRBD2 for D (7 bases). The CDR3 consists of 16 residues. Per germline, CDR1 SGHNT and CDR2 YENEEA. V dropped 0 bases and J dropped 8 bases, with 17 bases sitting between them. The CDR3 sequence: CASSLDPSAGADEQFF. CDR3 DNA: TGTGCCAGCAGCTTAGATCCCTCCGCGGGGGCGGATGAGCAGTTCTTC.